This TCR beta chain was profiled in a study of blood T cells in healthy people across ages. CDR1 SNHLY and CDR2 FYNNEI come from the germline V gene. This CDR3 region has 16 residues. Trimming pared 5 bases from V and 6 bases from J, leaving 21 bases between. Per-sample PBMC isolation yielded at least 6.5 million cells. With a J-beta primer mix and a sample-barcoded 5' primer, a second PCR ran roughly 6 to 11 cycles. TCRdb re-called the 5' RACE reads through MiXCR, storing one row per CDR3 protein. The data show 700,000 to 850,000 distinct CDR3 sequences, with roughly 35% seen just once and 13% held by the top ten. This clonotype was recorded a few times.

This chain uses TRBV2 with TRBJ2-3; D might be TRBD1 (6 bases). The source of this sequence is a man between 18 and 35 years old in good health. Sequencing was performed on blood. CDR3 coding DNA: TGTGCCAGCAGTTCCTCCTGGACAGAGAAGCGGGATACGCAGTATTTT. Its translation: CASSSSWTEKRDTQYF.